The clone carrying this T cell receptor (beta chain) was seen at least ten times. Its antigen remains unknown. V shed 2 bases, J shed 7 bases, and the junction held 1 base outside the gene matches. Germline V gene sequence: CDR1 MNHEY, CDR2 SVGAGI. The CDR3 consists of 13 residues. The data derive from a study of T cells after posttransplantation cyclophosphamide. Notes on the study in general: Recipient CMV seropositivity and CMV reactivation strongly tracked TRB clonality. Later post-transplant blood repertoires were often dominated by donor CD8+ memory clones. Skin or GI-infiltrating T cells shared few TRB sequences with blood.

Profiling relied on immunoSEQ multiplex PCR, and the TCRdb table lists in-frame clones only, not all of them. This sample carries under 40,000 clones, none of them present only once. The sample taken for sequencing was PBMCs. The rearrangement joins TRBV6-5 to TRBJ2-4; 8 positions match TRBD1. The source of this sequence is a woman between 50 and 59 years old in good health and a related stem cell transplant donor. The CDR3 DNA sequence: TGTGCCAGCAGTTACACAGGGGGGAACATTCAGTACTTC. Protein: CASSYTGGNIQYF.